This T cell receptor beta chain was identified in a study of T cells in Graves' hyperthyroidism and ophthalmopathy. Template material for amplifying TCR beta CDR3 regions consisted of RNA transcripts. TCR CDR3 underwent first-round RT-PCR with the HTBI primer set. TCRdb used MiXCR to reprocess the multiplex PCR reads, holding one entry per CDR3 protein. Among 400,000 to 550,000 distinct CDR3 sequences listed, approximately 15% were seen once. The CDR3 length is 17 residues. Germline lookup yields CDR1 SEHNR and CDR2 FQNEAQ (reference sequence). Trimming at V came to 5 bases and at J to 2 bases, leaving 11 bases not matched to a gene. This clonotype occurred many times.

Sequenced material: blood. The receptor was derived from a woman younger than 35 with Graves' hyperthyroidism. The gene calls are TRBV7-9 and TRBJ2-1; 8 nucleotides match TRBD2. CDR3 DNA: TGTGCCAGCAGCACCTATCGGACTAGCCCTACCTACAATGAGCAGTTCTTC. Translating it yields CASSTYRTSPTYNEQFF.